This T cell receptor (beta chain) was obtained from a study of blood T cell repertoires in COVID-19. Study background: Some COVID-19 samples were acute and others convalescent; all came from the United States, Italy and Spain.

This table comes from immunoSEQ multiplex PCR, and its TCRdb copy is limited to in-frame clones, with some not included. Of a few hundred thousand clones listed, around 85% were seen once; the top ten hold approximately 8%. CDR1 MDHEN and CDR2 SYDVKM come from the germline V gene. V lost 7 bases to trimming and J lost 8 bases, with 15 bases between them. The CDR3 sequence is 14 residues long. The sequence was obtained from a woman aged 55-69 years who had recovered from COVID-19. The material sequenced was PBMCs or T cells enriched from blood (not recorded which). V usage is TRBV28 and J usage is TRBJ1-6; D not certain. The CDR3 region has the DNA TGTGCCAGCACCCTTCCCGGGAGTTATTCACCCCTCCACTTT. It is translated as CASTLPGSYSPLHF.